This is a list of T cell receptor beta chains from one sample in a study of cytomegalovirus exposure and HLA in healthy donors. Data came from immunoSEQ multiplex PCR; TCRdb stores just in-frame clones and leaves some out. The sample holds 140,000 to 150,000 clones, around four fifths seen once. The sequenced sample consisted of PBMCs. These receptors came from a female donor in good health and CMV-seronegative. Each CDR3 is given with its conserved first and last residue. A D gene is named only where the DNA matches it firmly. Only part of the rows carry a size: once, few, many, or a class if the clone is expanded.

size	V	D	J	DNA	CDR3
-	TRBV9	TRBD1	TRBJ1-2	TGTGCCAGCAGCGTAGCGGCAGGGGGCGGATATGGCTACACCTTC	CASSVAAGGGYGYTF
few	TRBV2	TRBD1	TRBJ1-6	TGTGCCAGCAGTGAACTCCGGACAGGGAAGTTTGTCAATTCACCCCTCCACTTT	CASSELRTGKFVNSPLHF
few	TRBV18	TRBD1	TRBJ1-5	TGTGCCAGCTCCCAGGGGACAGGGGTCAATCAGCCCCAGCATTTT	CASSQGTGVNQPQHF
once	TRBV28	-	TRBJ2-7	TGTGCCAGCAGTGTCGGGACACTCTCCTACGAGCAGTACTTC	CASSVGTLSYEQYF
-	TRBV28	-	TRBJ2-7	TGTGCCAGCAGTTTATCAGGGTGCGAGCAGTACTTC	CASSLSGCEQYF
-	TRBV11-2	TRBD1	TRBJ2-5	TGTGCCAGCAGCTTATCCGTCGGGACAGGGGGAGGAGAGACCCAGTACTTC	CASSLSVGTGGGETQYF
-	TRBV5-6	TRBD2	TRBJ2-5	TGTGCCAGCAGCTCGGGGACTAGCTGGAGGGAGGAGACCCAGTACTTC	CASSSGTSWREETQYF
-	TRBV4-1	-	TRBJ1-1	TGCGCCAGCAGCCAAACTCCCGCGGCAGGGAGGACTGAAGCTTTCTTT	CASSQTPAAGRTEAFF
-	TRBV7-9	-	TRBJ1-2	TGTGCCAGCAGCTTAGCTCAGATTTCCTATGGCTACACCTTC	CASSLAQISYGYTF
once	TRBV19	-	TRBJ2-1	TGTGCCAGTAGTAATGGCGGGACGAAGGGAGAGCAGTTCTTC	CASSNGGTKGEQFF
-	TRBV7-2	TRBD1	TRBJ1-2	TGTGCCAGCAGTCGACTTGCCTTGGACAGGGCTGGCTACACCTTC	CASSRLALDRAGYTF
-	TRBV27	TRBD1	TRBJ2-7	TGTGCCAGCAGTCCCATTCGGACAGGGGGCCCCCGCGGCGAGCAGTACTTC	CASSPIRTGGPRGEQYF
-	TRBV27	-	TRBJ2-5	TGTGCCAGCAGTCCGGGACTGATGGGGGAGACCCAGTACTTC	CASSPGLMGETQYF
-	TRBV7-8	TRBD1	TRBJ1-2	TGTGCCAGCAGCTTAGAGCGGGCGGCAGGGGGCGCAGATGGCTACACCTTC	CASSLERAAGGADGYTF
-	TRBV19	TRBD2	TRBJ2-1	TGTGCCAGTAGCACGTGGACTAGCACTTACAATGAGCAGTTCTTC	CASSTWTSTYNEQFF
-	TRBV7-9	TRBD1	TRBJ1-4	TGTGCCAGCAGCTTAGAGGGACAGGGGCCGGAGGGGAGGAGAGAAAAACTGTTTTTT	CASSLEGQGPEGRREKLFF
few	TRBV27	TRBD1	TRBJ1-1	TGTGCCAGCAGTCCGACAGGGGGCCGGAACACTGAAGCTTTCTTT	CASSPTGGRNTEAFF
-	TRBV5-4	-	TRBJ1-1	TGTGCCAGCAGCTTGGACGGGCGAGGGAGTAACACTGAAGCTTTCTTT	CASSLDGRGSNTEAFF
-	TRBV5-6	TRBD1	TRBJ1-1	TGTGCCAGCAGCCGGCGGGACAGGGGGCCGAATACTGAAGCTTTCTTT	CASSRRDRGPNTEAFF
-	TRBV9	TRBD2	TRBJ2-7	TGTGCCAGCAGCCCAGACGGACTAGCGGGAGTCGGCGAGCAGTACTTC	CASSPDGLAGVGEQYF
-	TRBV7-9	-	TRBJ2-1	TGTGCCAGCAGGCCCGGGAGTGTCGCCTACAATGAGCAGTTCTTC	CASRPGSVAYNEQFF
once	TRBV6-1	TRBD1	TRBJ1-1	TGTGCCAGCAGCCGGACAGGACGAACTGAAGCTTTCTTT	CASSRTGRTEAFF
few	TRBV10-1	-	TRBJ1-1	TGCGCCGTTTTGTTTACAGCGAACACTGAAGCTTTCTTT	CAVLFTANTEAFF
-	TRBV11-2	TRBD2	TRBJ2-1	TGTGCCAGCAGTTCTTATAGCGGGAGGGGTAACAATGAGCAGTTCTTC	CASSSYSGRGNNEQFF
-	TRBV11-3	-	TRBJ2-1	TGTGCCAGCAGCTTAGATTATGCGAATGAGCAGTTCTTC	CASSLDYANEQFF
-	TRBV28	-	TRBJ2-3	TGTGCCAGCAGCTCATCAGGGTTTAGCACAGATACGCAGTATTTT	CASSSSGFSTDTQYF
-	TRBV6-6	-	TRBJ2-7	TGTGCCAGCAGTGGAGGACTGTTCGAGCAGTACTTC	CASSGGLFEQYF
-	TRBV2	TRBD2	TRBJ2-7	TGTGCCAGCAGGGACGGACTAGCGGCGGTCGAGCAGTACTTC	CASRDGLAAVEQYF
-	TRBV4-2	-	TRBJ2-3	TGTGCCAGCAGCCAAGAGAGGGGGGGGCCTACAGATACGCAGTATTTT	CASSQERGGPTDTQYF
once	TRBV13	TRBD2	TRBJ2-5	TGTGCCAGCAGCTTGGGACTAGCGGGAGAGACCCAGTACTTC	CASSLGLAGETQYF
many	TRBV19	-	TRBJ1-5	TGTGCCAGTAGTATGGACAGCCGCAATAAGCCCCAGCATTTT	CASSMDSRNKPQHF
-	TRBV5-8	-	TRBJ1-6	TGTGCCAGCACATCCAGGGCGTGGAATTCACCCCTCCACTTT	CASTSRAWNSPLHF
-	TRBV19	-	TRBJ1-4	TGTGCCAGTAGTGTGAGAGGCGAAAAACTGTTTTTT	CASSVRGEKLFF
few	TRBV4-1	TRBD1	TRBJ1-2	TGCGCCAGCAGCCAAGTCCCGGGACAGGGGACCTATGGCTACACCTTC	CASSQVPGQGTYGYTF
-	TRBV9	TRBD1	TRBJ1-1	TGTGCCAGCAGCCCACGGGACAGGGCCGTGGGCACTGAAGCTTTCTTT	CASSPRDRAVGTEAFF
-	TRBV10-3	-	TRBJ2-7	TGTGCCATCAGTGGACTAGAGGGGGAGCAGTACTTC	CAISGLEGEQYF
-	TRBV5-4	TRBD1	TRBJ1-4	TGTGCCAGCAGCTTGACAGGGGGTAATGAAAAACTGTTTTTT	CASSLTGGNEKLFF
few	TRBV7-9	-	TRBJ1-1	TGTGCCAGCAGCTCCGGAAACGGGGGAGCTTTCTTT	CASSSGNGGAFF
once	TRBV28	-	TRBJ1-4	TGTGCCAGCAGTTTAGTGGGGCGTAATGAAAAACTGTTTTTT	CASSLVGRNEKLFF
few	TRBV7-8	-	TRBJ2-7	TGTGCCAGCAGCTTTAGCGGAGGCTACGAGCAGTACTTC	CASSFSGGYEQYF
-	TRBV7-9	-	TRBJ2-1	TGTGCCAGCAGCTTAGTGCTAGGCAATGAGCAGTTCTTC	CASSLVLGNEQFF
-	TRBV30	TRBD1	TRBJ1-3	TGTGCCTGGAGTTTTGTTCTGGACAGGGGTGGAAACACCATATATTTT	CAWSFVLDRGGNTIYF
-	TRBV2	TRBD2	TRBJ2-1	TGTGCCAGCAGTTTGGGGGCTAGCGGGCAGAGCTCCTACAATGAGCAGTTCTTC	CASSLGASGQSSYNEQFF
-	TRBV5-1	TRBD1	TRBJ1-4	TGCGCCAGCAGCTTGACTACGGACAGGGCAAGCGAAAAACTGTTTTTT	CASSLTTDRASEKLFF